The 7 T cell receptor beta chains below were found in one sample sequenced in a study of CXCR3-negative and CXCR3-positive naive CD8 T cells. TRB cDNA was prepared as libraries by UMI-labeled 5' RACE. From its re-call of the 5' RACE reads, TCRdb lists each CDR3 protein once, without DNA. The sample is made up of 80,000 to 95,000 distinct CDR3 sequences, and the top ten hold roughly 1.5% of it. The sample was naive CXCR3- CD8+ T cells from blood. Subset given: CD45RO-CCR7+CD27+CD95- naive CD8+ T cells lacking CXCR3 (TNR3-). The receptors here all came from a human donor in good health. Some clones in this sample may be carry-over from other donors' samples.

The rearrangement joins TRBV28 to TRBJ2-7; TCRdb selects TRBD1, and the lack of DNA leaves this call unchecked. Germline lookup yields CDR1 MDHEN and CDR2 SYDVKM. The CDR3 covers 13 residues. The CDR3 here is CASSFPQGPEQYF.

The rearrangement uses TRBV4-2 and TRBJ2-1. Germline lookup yields CDR1 LGHNA and CDR2 YNFKEQ. This CDR3 has 16 residues. The CDR3 loop is CASSLRGTVDKNEQFF.

The genes are TRBV4-1 and TRBJ2-3; TCRdb's D gene call, TRBD1, goes unchecked for lack of DNA. CDR3 length equals 12 residues. CDR1 and CDR2 (germline): MGHRA, YSYEKL. The CDR3 spells CASSPGSDTQYF.

This chain uses TRBV5-1 with TRBJ2-1; TCRdb proposes TRBD1, but this gene call is untestable without DNA. Per germline, CDR1 SGHRS and CDR2 YFSETQ. The CDR3 has 14 residues. The CDR3 sequence is CASSPDRVRDEQFF. The complete variable domain, with remaining parts taken from reference TRBV5-1 and TRBJ2-1, reads KAGVTQTPRYLIKTRGQQVTLSCSPISGHRSVSWYQQTPGQGLQFLFEYFSETQRNKGNFPGRFSGRQFSNSRSEMNVSTLELGDSALYLCASSPDRVRDEQFFGPGTRLTVL.

This chain links TRBV5-1 with TRBJ2-1; TCRdb's D gene call, TRBD1, goes unchecked for lack of DNA. This CDR3 comprises 12 residues. Looked up from germline, CDR1 is SGHRS and CDR2 is YFSETQ. This chain's CDR3 is CASSPYGGEQFF. The complete variable domain, with remaining parts taken from reference TRBV5-1 and TRBJ2-1, reads KAGVTQTPRYLIKTRGQQVTLSCSPISGHRSVSWYQQTPGQGLQFLFEYFSETQRNKGNFPGRFSGRQFSNSRSEMNVSTLELGDSALYLCASSPYGGEQFFGPGTRLTVL.

This rearrangement joins TRBV7-6 to TRBJ2-3; TCRdb designates TRBD1, a call that cannot be tested without DNA. The CDR3 spans 14 residues. Germline lookup yields CDR1 SGHVS and CDR2 FNYEAQ. The CDR3 loop reads CASSLVRTTDTQYF.

The chain couples TRBV28 to TRBJ2-7. Germline values: CDR1 MDHEN, CDR2 SYDVKM. The CDR3 has 13 amino acids. CDR3 residues: CASSPKGAYEQYF.